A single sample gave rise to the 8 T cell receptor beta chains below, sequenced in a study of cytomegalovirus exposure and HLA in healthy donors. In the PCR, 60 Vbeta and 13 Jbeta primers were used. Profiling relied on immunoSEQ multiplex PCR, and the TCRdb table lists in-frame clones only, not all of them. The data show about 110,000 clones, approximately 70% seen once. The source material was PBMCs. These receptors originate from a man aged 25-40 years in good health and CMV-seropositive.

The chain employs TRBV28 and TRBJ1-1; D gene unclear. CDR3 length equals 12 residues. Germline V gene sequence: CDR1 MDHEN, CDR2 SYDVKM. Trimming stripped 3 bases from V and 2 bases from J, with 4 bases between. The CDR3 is CASSFGNTEAFF. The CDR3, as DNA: TGTGCCAGCAGTTTTGGCAACACTGAAGCTTTCTTT.

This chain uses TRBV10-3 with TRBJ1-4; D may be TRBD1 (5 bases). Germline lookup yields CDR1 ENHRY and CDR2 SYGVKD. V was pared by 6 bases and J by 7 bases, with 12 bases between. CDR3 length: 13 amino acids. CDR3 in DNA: TGTGCCATCAGGGACGGAAGGGGTGAAAAACTGTTTTTT. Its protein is CAIRDGRGEKLFF.

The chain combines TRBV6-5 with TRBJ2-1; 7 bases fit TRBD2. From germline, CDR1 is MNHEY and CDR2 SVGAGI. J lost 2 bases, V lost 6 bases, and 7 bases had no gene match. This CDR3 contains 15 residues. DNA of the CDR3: TGTGCCAGCAGCCCCCGGGGGGACGCCTACAATGAGCAGTTCTTC. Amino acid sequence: CASSPRGDAYNEQFF.

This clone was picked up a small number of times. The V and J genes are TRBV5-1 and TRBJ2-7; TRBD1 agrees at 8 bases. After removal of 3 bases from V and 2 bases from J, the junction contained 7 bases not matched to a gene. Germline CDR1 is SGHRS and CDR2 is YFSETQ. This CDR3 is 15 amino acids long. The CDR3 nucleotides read TGCGCCAGCAGCTCCACAGGGGGGCCCACCTACGAGCAGTACTTC. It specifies CASSSTGGPTYEQYF.

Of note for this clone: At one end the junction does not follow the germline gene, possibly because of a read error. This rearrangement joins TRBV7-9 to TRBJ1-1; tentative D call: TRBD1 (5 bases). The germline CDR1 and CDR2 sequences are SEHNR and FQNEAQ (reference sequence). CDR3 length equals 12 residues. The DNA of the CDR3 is TGTTCCAGCAGCCGGGACTTAGCTGAAGCTTTCTTT. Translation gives CSSSRDLAEAFF.

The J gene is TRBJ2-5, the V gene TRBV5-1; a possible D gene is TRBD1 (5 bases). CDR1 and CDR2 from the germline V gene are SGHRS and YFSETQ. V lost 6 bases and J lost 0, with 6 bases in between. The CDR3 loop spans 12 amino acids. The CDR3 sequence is CASTGYQETQYF. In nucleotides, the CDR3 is TGCGCCAGCACAGGGTACCAAGAGACCCAGTACTTC.

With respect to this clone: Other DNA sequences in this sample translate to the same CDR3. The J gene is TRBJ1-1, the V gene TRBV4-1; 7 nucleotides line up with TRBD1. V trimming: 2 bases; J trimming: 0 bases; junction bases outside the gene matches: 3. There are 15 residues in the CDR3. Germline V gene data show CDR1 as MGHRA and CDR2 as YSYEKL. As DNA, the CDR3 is TGCGCCAGCAGCCAACCTACAGGGGTGAACACTGAAGCTTTCTTT. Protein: CASSQPTGVNTEAFF.

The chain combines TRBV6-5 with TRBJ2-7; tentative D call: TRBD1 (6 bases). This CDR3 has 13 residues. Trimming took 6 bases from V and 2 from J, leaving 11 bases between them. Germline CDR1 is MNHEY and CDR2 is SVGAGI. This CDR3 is CASSLDSTYEQYF. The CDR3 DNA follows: TGTGCCAGCAGCCTGGACAGCACCTACGAGCAGTACTTC.